The rows below give T cell receptor beta chains drawn from one sample of a study of T-cell reconstitution after alpha-beta-depleted transplantation in children. TCRdb reprocessed the PCR reads via MiXCR and lists one record per CDR3 protein. The sample holds around 960,000 distinct CDR3 sequences; around 30% are singletons and the top ten take more than 25%. The sample consisted of PBMCs, mostly from graft donor cells, taken 360 days after TCRalphabeta/CD19-depleted stem cell transplant. Receptors were obtained from a boy in the first two years of life who had a stem cell transplant for SCID, so the T cells may come from the graft donor. Each CDR3 is given without its conserved first and last residue.

cdr3_aa: ASSYPGTSGTYEQY
j_call: TRBJ2-7
v_call: TRBV11-2
cdr3_length: 14

cdr3_aa: AISEGRDIQETQY
j_call: TRBJ2-5
v_call: TRBV10-3
cdr3_length: 13

cdr3_aa: ASSGPGTVNTEAF
j_call: TRBJ1-1
v_call: TRBV9
cdr3_length: 13

cdr3_aa: AGAGRPNTGELF
j_call: TRBJ2-2
v_call: TRBV12-3/TRBV12-4
cdr3_length: 12

cdr3_aa: ASSSFRDRRTRY
j_call: TRBJ2-7
v_call: TRBV7-9
cdr3_length: 12

cdr3_aa: AIKVGARDTGELF
j_call: TRBJ2-2
v_call: TRBV10-3
cdr3_length: 13

cdr3_aa: ASRSFPLATGELF
j_call: TRBJ2-2
v_call: TRBV5-1
cdr3_length: 13

cdr3_aa: ASTEGNQPQH
j_call: TRBJ1-5
v_call: TRBV28
cdr3_length: 10

cdr3_aa: ASSLLSLAGGGDTQY
j_call: TRBJ2-3
v_call: TRBV12-3/TRBV12-4
cdr3_length: 15

cdr3_aa: ASSFDRKSSYEQY
j_call: TRBJ2-7
v_call: TRBV27
cdr3_length: 13

cdr3_aa: ASSLVRTRGTYEQY
j_call: TRBJ2-7
v_call: TRBV28
cdr3_length: 14

cdr3_aa: ATSRGRGFSYEQY
j_call: TRBJ2-7
v_call: TRBV15
cdr3_length: 13

cdr3_aa: SVEEGGAGADTQY
j_call: TRBJ2-3
v_call: TRBV29-1
cdr3_length: 13

cdr3_aa: ASSSTGTGGYEQY
j_call: TRBJ2-7
v_call: TRBV28
cdr3_length: 13

cdr3_aa: SASGVRPYEQY
j_call: TRBJ2-7
v_call: TRBV20-1
cdr3_length: 11

cdr3_aa: ASSLGVTGELF
j_call: TRBJ2-2
v_call: TRBV12-3/TRBV12-4
cdr3_length: 11

cdr3_aa: ATRSGELDEKLF
j_call: TRBJ1-4
v_call: TRBV15
cdr3_length: 12

cdr3_aa: ASSQAVLAKNIQY
j_call: TRBJ2-4
v_call: TRBV4-3
cdr3_length: 13

cdr3_aa: ATSSTYHGGNEQF
j_call: TRBJ2-1
v_call: TRBV15
cdr3_length: 13

cdr3_aa: SARAPPEQY
j_call: TRBJ2-7
v_call: TRBV20-1
cdr3_length: 9

cdr3_aa: SVSTGMGSPLH
j_call: TRBJ1-6
v_call: TRBV29-1
cdr3_length: 11

cdr3_aa: ASSEGTDRWGETQY
j_call: TRBJ2-5
v_call: TRBV9
cdr3_length: 14

cdr3_aa: ASSPGQPGANVLT
j_call: TRBJ2-6
v_call: TRBV12-3/TRBV12-4
cdr3_length: 13

cdr3_aa: ASSQGLGQASYNEQF
j_call: TRBJ2-1
v_call: TRBV4-2
cdr3_length: 15

cdr3_aa: SVQTGPNQPQH
j_call: TRBJ1-5
v_call: TRBV29-1
cdr3_length: 11

cdr3_aa: ASSKGQGGFNEQF
j_call: TRBJ2-1
v_call: TRBV21-1
cdr3_length: 13

cdr3_aa: ASSLLGKQETQY
j_call: TRBJ2-5
v_call: TRBV5-1
cdr3_length: 12

cdr3_aa: ASSLGGWAEQY
j_call: TRBJ2-7
v_call: TRBV12-3/TRBV12-4
cdr3_length: 11

cdr3_aa: ASSLTRPDTQY
j_call: TRBJ2-3
v_call: TRBV5-1
cdr3_length: 11

cdr3_aa: ASSFRDRDIETQY
j_call: TRBJ2-5
v_call: TRBV5-5
cdr3_length: 13

cdr3_aa: SVEVPSGRQTQY
j_call: TRBJ2-5
v_call: TRBV29-1
cdr3_length: 12

cdr3_aa: ASSPWGEVDATGEQY
j_call: TRBJ2-7
v_call: TRBV12-3/TRBV12-4
cdr3_length: 15

cdr3_aa: ASSGGGSISNTEAF
j_call: TRBJ1-1
v_call: TRBV27
cdr3_length: 14

cdr3_aa: ASNPVWGTGNTEAF
j_call: TRBJ1-1
v_call: TRBV27
cdr3_length: 14

cdr3_aa: SANQIPGAEETQY
j_call: TRBJ2-5
v_call: TRBV20-1
cdr3_length: 13

cdr3_aa: ASSLWDGYGYT
j_call: TRBJ1-2
v_call: TRBV28
cdr3_length: 11

cdr3_aa: ASSFDGYGYT
j_call: TRBJ1-2
v_call: TRBV12-3/TRBV12-4
cdr3_length: 10

cdr3_aa: AISVGQGETQY
j_call: TRBJ2-5
v_call: TRBV10-3
cdr3_length: 11

cdr3_aa: ASGDTGNEQY
j_call: TRBJ2-7
v_call: TRBV6-6
cdr3_length: 10

cdr3_aa: ASSLDRARYEQY
j_call: TRBJ2-7
v_call: TRBV12-3/TRBV12-4
cdr3_length: 12

cdr3_aa: ASSFSTDTGANVLT
j_call: TRBJ2-6
v_call: TRBV5-5
cdr3_length: 14

cdr3_aa: ASSPVAGSYEQY
j_call: TRBJ2-7
v_call: TRBV5-4
cdr3_length: 12

cdr3_aa: ASSFVVGLETQY
j_call: TRBJ2-5
v_call: TRBV7-2
cdr3_length: 12

cdr3_aa: ASSPPNRAPGTEAF
j_call: TRBJ1-1
v_call: TRBV18
cdr3_length: 14

cdr3_aa: ASSFLGFEKLF
j_call: TRBJ1-4
v_call: TRBV12-3/TRBV12-4
cdr3_length: 11

cdr3_aa: ASSNSVGGTDTQY
j_call: TRBJ2-3
v_call: TRBV7-8
cdr3_length: 13

cdr3_aa: ASSLAGIDTQY
j_call: TRBJ2-3
v_call: TRBV7-2
cdr3_length: 11

cdr3_aa: ASRQQGEVPDTQY
j_call: TRBJ2-3
v_call: TRBV5-6
cdr3_length: 13

cdr3_aa: AISLPRLAGISTGELF
j_call: TRBJ2-2
v_call: TRBV10-3
cdr3_length: 16

cdr3_aa: ASSLRLSSNQETQY
j_call: TRBJ2-5
v_call: TRBV7-9
cdr3_length: 14

cdr3_aa: ASSAGSGNTIY
j_call: TRBJ1-3
v_call: TRBV12-3/TRBV12-4
cdr3_length: 11

cdr3_aa: ATSPGPSGVLEQF
j_call: TRBJ2-1
v_call: TRBV24-1
cdr3_length: 13

cdr3_aa: ASSLAGGYQETQY
j_call: TRBJ2-5
v_call: TRBV5-1
cdr3_length: 13

cdr3_aa: ASSYVGRVASGYT
j_call: TRBJ1-2
v_call: TRBV6-5
cdr3_length: 13